The 23 T cell receptor beta chains reported below all come from one sample, sequenced in a study of shared clonotypes between healthy human individuals. Here immunoSEQ multiplex PCR was the method, and the copy in TCRdb shows in-frame clones only, minus some. The sample gives fewer than 2.5 million clones, approximately 93% of which show up once; 0.36% is in the top ten. The sequencing sample was made of naive CD4+ T cells from PBMCs. As to subset: CD45RA+ positively selected. These receptors all stem from a man younger than 30 in good health. Some clones in this sample may be carry-over from other donors' samples.

J is TRBJ2-3 and V is TRBV5-1; 12 nucleotides agree with TRBD2. Trimming at V came to 0 bases and at J to 1 base, leaving 3 bases not matched to a gene. CDR3 length: 17 residues. Per the germline V gene, CDR1 is SGHRS and CDR2 is YFSETQ. CDR3 loop: CASSLGTSGARTDTQYF. Written as DNA, the CDR3 is TGCGCCAGCAGCTTGGGGACTAGCGGGGCGCGCACAGATACGCAGTATTTT. The full variable domain, its missing parts supplied by reference TRBV5-1 and TRBJ2-3, is KAGVTQTPRYLIKTRGQQVTLSCSPISGHRSVSWYQQTPGQGLQFLFEYFSETQRNKGNFPGRFSGRQFSNSRSEMNVSTLELGDSALYLCASSLGTSGARTDTQYFGPGTRLTVL.

This clone was found a few times. This rearrangement joins TRBV5-5 to TRBJ2-7, with D unclear. The length of the CDR3 is 12 residues. V was clipped by 0 bases and J by 2 bases, with 3 bases between them. Germline lookup yields CDR1 SGHKS and CDR2 YYEKEE (reference sequence). In nucleotides, the CDR3 is TGTGCCAGCAGCTTGGTCCCCTACGAGCAGTACTTC. It translates to CASSLVPYEQYF. Full variable domain (remainder filled in from reference TRBV5-5 and TRBJ2-7): DAGVTQSPTHLIKTRGQQVTLRCSPISGHKSVSWYQQVLGQGPQFIFQYYEKEERGRGNFPDRFSARQFPNYSSELNVNALLLGDSALYLCASSLVPYEQYFGPGTRLTVT.

The rearrangement uses TRBV5-1 and TRBJ2-1, with TRBD1 identical over 8 bases. Trimming removed 3 bases from V and 5 bases from J; junction bases left unmatched: 7. From germline, CDR1 is SGHRS and CDR2 YFSETQ. This CDR3 has 15 residues. For the CDR3, the DNA is TGCGCCAGCAGCTCGGGACAGGTGGGAAACAATGAGCAGTTCTTC. It yields the protein CASSSGQVGNNEQFF.

The rearrangement uses TRBV18 and TRBJ2-7; D might be TRBD2 (6 bases). The CDR3 is made up of 12 amino acids. Germline assignment: CDR1 KGHSH and CDR2 LQKENI. Deletions cut 6 bases from V and 7 bases from J, with 13 bases between. The CDR3 here is CASSEGPLEQYF. The DNA of the CDR3 is TGTGCCAGCTCGGAGGGACCTCTAGAGCAGTACTTC. Filled out from reference TRBV18 and TRBJ2-7, the complete variable domain reads NAGVMQNPRHLVRRRGQEARLRCSPMKGHSHVYWYRQLPEEGLKFMVYLQKENIIDESGMPKERFSAEFPKEGPSILRIQQVVRGDSAAYFCASSEGPLEQYFGPGTRLTVT.

The chain has TRBV29-1 and TRBJ1-3; tentatively, D is TRBD1 (5 bases). This CDR3 is 15 amino acids long. With 4 bases removed from V and 0 bases from J, the gap between germline ends came to 13 bases. The germline V gene has CDR1 SQVTM and CDR2 ANQGSEA. The CDR3 region has the DNA TGCAGCGTTGGAGGGAGACAGAGCTCTGGAAACACCATATATTTT. It translates to CSVGGRQSSGNTIYF.

With regard to this clone: Other DNA sequences from this sample encode an identical CDR3 as well. The V call is TRBV18, the J call TRBJ1-1, with 12 bases aligning to TRBD1. V shed 6 bases and J 4 bases; nucleotides not matched to a gene: 6. The CDR3 extends over 15 amino acids. Per the germline V gene, CDR1 is KGHSH and CDR2 is LQKENI. The CDR3 DNA sequence: TGTGCCAGCTCGCCGGGACAGGGGGCGTCCACTGAAGCTTTCTTT. Residues: CASSPGQGASTEAFF.

This clone appeared once. The V and J genes are TRBV5-1 and TRBJ1-6, with TRBD1 matching over 7 bases. V dropped 4 bases and J dropped 8; count of bases not matched to a gene: 6. Germline CDR1 and CDR2: SGHRS and YFSETQ. This CDR3 spans 14 amino acids. The CDR3 nucleotides read TGCGCCAGCAGCCCAGACAGGGAAGATTCACCCCTCCACTTT. The encoded protein is CASSPDREDSPLHF.

This sequence joins TRBV11-2 and TRBJ2-7; 7 positions agree with TRBD1. V shed 1 base and J 5 bases; nucleotides not matched to a gene: 11. CDR3 length equals 16 residues. Per germline, CDR1 SGHAT and CDR2 FQNNGV. CDR3 loop: CASSLGAGTAVHEQYF. The DNA of the CDR3 is TGTGCCAGCAGCTTAGGAGCCGGGACAGCCGTCCACGAGCAGTACTTC.

CDR3 bases: TGCGCCAGCAGCTTGGAGATAGGGGTCTACAATGAGCAGTTCTTC. Translated, it gives CASSLEIGVYNEQFF. The V and J genes are TRBV5-1 and TRBJ2-1; D possibly corresponds to TRBD1 (5 bases). This CDR3 comprises 15 residues. Trimming took off 0 bases at V and 3 bases at J, with 10 bases between the two ends. Germline loops: CDR1 SGHRS, CDR2 YFSETQ. Full variable domain (remainder filled in from reference TRBV5-1 and TRBJ2-1): KAGVTQTPRYLIKTRGQQVTLSCSPISGHRSVSWYQQTPGQGLQFLFEYFSETQRNKGNFPGRFSGRQFSNSRSEMNVSTLELGDSALYLCASSLEIGVYNEQFFGPGTRLTVL.

This chain uses TRBV2 with TRBJ1-1; D not resolved. The CDR3 extends over 11 amino acids. The V gene's germline CDR1 is SNHLY and CDR2 FYNNEI. V gave up 5 bases and J gave up 4 bases, with 5 bases separating them. CDR3 in amino acids: CASSYSTEAFF. CDR3 sequence (DNA): TGTGCCAGCAGTTACAGCACTGAAGCTTTCTTT.

V and J are TRBV5-1 and TRBJ2-5, with 8 bases lining up with TRBD1. The germline gives CDR1 SGHRS, CDR2 YFSETQ. Trimming took 3 bases from V and 4 from J; bases not matched to a gene: 5. The CDR3 length is 14 residues. The CDR3 protein is CASSSDRGSETQYF. The CDR3 nucleotides are TGCGCCAGCAGCTCTGACAGGGGATCAGAGACCCAGTACTTC.

The chain recombines TRBV9 with TRBJ2-3; D is possibly TRBD2 (7 bases). This CDR3 has 16 amino acids. CDR1 and CDR2 from the germline V gene are SGDLS and YYNGEE. The V end lost 1 base, the J end lost 2 bases, and 14 bases lay between the germline ends. The CDR3 here is CASSVRGGITTDTQYF. Here the CDR3 DNA reads TGTGCCAGCAGCGTAAGGGGGGGCATAACCACAGATACGCAGTATTTT.

The chain is built from TRBV28 and TRBJ1-1, with D perhaps matching TRBD1 (5 bases). The CDR3 runs to 11 residues. Germline V CDR1 and CDR2: MDHEN, SYDVKM. Trimming took off 6 bases at V and 4 bases at J, with 6 bases between the two ends. The CDR3 reads CASSGATEAFF. For the CDR3, the DNA is TGTGCCAGCAGCGGGGCCACTGAAGCTTTCTTT. Complete variable domain (other parts from reference TRBV28 and TRBJ1-1): DVKVTQSSRYLVKRTGEKVFLECVQDMDHENMFWYRQDPGLGLRLIYFSYDVKMKEKGDIPEGYSVSREKKERFSLILESASTNQTSMYLCASSGATEAFFGQGTRLTVV.

DNA of the CDR3: TGTGCCAGCAGTTCCGTTACCTACGAGCAGTACTTC. Amino acids: CASSSVTYEQYF. This chain links TRBV28 with TRBJ2-7, with D uncertain. Trimming took off 4 bases at V and 2 bases at J, with 6 bases between the two ends. This CDR3 comprises 12 residues. CDR1 and CDR2 from the germline V gene are MDHEN and SYDVKM.

The J gene is TRBJ2-1, the V gene TRBV5-5; D perhaps matches TRBD2 (6 bases). Germline CDR1 and CDR2: SGHKS and YYEKEE (reference sequence). V was cut by 0 bases and J by 3 bases, with 13 bases left in between. This CDR3 has 16 residues. CDR3 in amino acids: CASSLGGVASYNEQFF. The CDR3 coding sequence is TGTGCCAGCAGCTTGGGCGGGGTAGCGAGCTACAATGAGCAGTTCTTC.

The V call is TRBV7-9, the J call TRBJ2-1; a weak D match, TRBD2 (6 bases). CDR1 and CDR2 from the germline V gene are SEHNR and FQNEAQ (reference sequence). The CDR3 contains 16 residues. Between the trimmed V and J ends, which lost 5 bases and 3 bases, there was a span of 17 bases. CDR3: CASSPPQGGFYNEQFF. The DNA of the CDR3 is TGTGCCAGCAGCCCCCCGCAGGGAGGATTCTACAATGAGCAGTTCTTC.

The V gene is TRBV28, the J gene TRBJ1-2, with TRBD1 as a possible D gene (6 bases). Looked up from germline, CDR1 is MDHEN and CDR2 is SYDVKM. The CDR3 totals 13 residues. Between the trimmed V and J ends, which lost 3 bases and 8 bases, there was a span of 13 bases. CDR3 protein: CASSLAGGAGYTF. CDR3 DNA: TGTGCCAGCAGTTTGGCGGGGGGCGCGGGCTACACCTTC.

The rearrangement uses TRBV5-1 and TRBJ2-3, with D hard to call. Trimming shortened V by 1 base and J by 4 bases, and 19 bases separated the two germline ends. The CDR3 extends over 17 amino acids. CDR1 is SGHRS and CDR2 is YFSETQ in the germline V gene. CDR3 amino acids: CASSLLGMIGDADTQYF. In DNA, the CDR3 is TGCGCCAGCAGCTTGTTGGGGATGATAGGCGACGCAGATACGCAGTATTTT.

This chain joins TRBV4-2 and TRBJ1-4; 8 bases line up with TRBD1. The V and J ends lost 4 bases and 7 bases, in that order; junction bases with no gene match: 5. The CDR3 consists of 14 residues. Looked up from germline, CDR1 is LGHNA and CDR2 is YNFKEQ. As DNA, the CDR3 is TGTGCCAGCAGCCTCGACAGGGGCGGTGAAAAACTGTTTTTT. This sequence encodes CASSLDRGGEKLFF.

This clone was observed once. This chain uses TRBV28 with TRBJ1-4, with a possible D match to TRBD1 (5 bases). V dropped 8 bases and J dropped 4 bases, with 11 bases sitting between them. This CDR3 has 13 amino acids. From germline, CDR1 is MDHEN and CDR2 SYDVKM. CDR3 protein: CASRTRLNEKLFF. The DNA for the CDR3 is TGTGCCAGCCGGACACGCCTTAATGAAAAACTGTTTTTT.

The chain recombines TRBV5-1 with TRBJ2-3; D is ambiguous. CDR1 and CDR2 (germline): SGHRS, YFSETQ. V was clipped by 0 bases and J by 1 base, with 6 bases between them. This CDR3 spans 14 amino acids. The CDR3 coding sequence is TGCGCCAGCAGCTTGGGACTTCGCACAGATACGCAGTATTTT. Translation: CASSLGLRTDTQYF.

This clone was detected once. The rearrangement joins TRBV5-4 to TRBJ1-2, with D possibly TRBD1 on 5 matching bases. Trimming shortened V by 4 bases and J by 4 bases, and 11 bases separated the two germline ends. The CDR3 spans 13 residues. The germline V gene encodes CDR1 SGHNT and CDR2 YYREEE (reference sequence). CDR3 in amino acids: CASSPTRGYGYTF. The CDR3 nucleotides are TGTGCCAGCAGCCCAACTAGGGGCTATGGCTACACCTTC. Using reference TRBV5-4 and TRBJ1-2 for the parts outside the CDR3, the full variable domain is ETGVTQSPTHLIKTRGQQVTLRCSSQSGHNTVSWYQQALGQGPQFIFQYYREEENGRGNFPPRFSGLQFPNYSSELNVNALELDDSALYLCASSPTRGYGYTFGSGTRLTVV.

This clone came up once. This rearrangement joins TRBV5-1 to TRBJ1-1; the D is unclear. The V and J ends lost 2 bases and 6 bases respectively, with 14 bases between them. The germline V gene has CDR1 SGHRS and CDR2 YFSETQ. The CDR3 has 14 amino acids. This CDR3 reads CASSFLERAAEAFF. The CDR3 DNA reads TGCGCCAGCAGCTTCTTAGAGAGGGCGGCTGAAGCTTTCTTT.